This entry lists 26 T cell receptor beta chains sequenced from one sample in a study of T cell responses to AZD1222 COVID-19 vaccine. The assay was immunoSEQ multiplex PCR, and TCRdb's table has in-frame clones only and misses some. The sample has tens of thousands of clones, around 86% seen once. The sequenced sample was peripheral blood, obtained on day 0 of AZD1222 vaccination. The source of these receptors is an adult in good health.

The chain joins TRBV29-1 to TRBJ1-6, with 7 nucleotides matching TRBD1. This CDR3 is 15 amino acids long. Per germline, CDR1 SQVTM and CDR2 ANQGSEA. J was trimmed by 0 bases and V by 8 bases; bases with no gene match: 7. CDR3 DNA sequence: TGCAGCATACGACAGGGAAGCTCCTATAATTCACCCCTCCACTTT. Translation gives CSIRQGSSYNSPLHF.

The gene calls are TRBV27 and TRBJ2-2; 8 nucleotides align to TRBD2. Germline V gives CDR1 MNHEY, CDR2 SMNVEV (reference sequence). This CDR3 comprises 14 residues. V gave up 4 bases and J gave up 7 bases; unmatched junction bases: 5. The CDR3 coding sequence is TGTGCCAGCAGTTCCGGACTAGCAATCGGGGAGCTGTTTTTT. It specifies CASSSGLAIGELFF.

The CDR3 is CASSRTSGRAGYNEQFF. In DNA form, the CDR3 reads TGTGCCAGTAGCCGGACTAGCGGGAGGGCCGGTTACAATGAGCAGTTCTTC. The V gene is TRBV19, the J gene TRBJ2-1; 15 positions agree with TRBD2. V lost 6 bases to trimming and J lost 4 bases; unmatched junction nucleotides: 7. Germline V CDR1 and CDR2: LNHDA, SQIVND (reference sequence). This CDR3 contains 17 residues.

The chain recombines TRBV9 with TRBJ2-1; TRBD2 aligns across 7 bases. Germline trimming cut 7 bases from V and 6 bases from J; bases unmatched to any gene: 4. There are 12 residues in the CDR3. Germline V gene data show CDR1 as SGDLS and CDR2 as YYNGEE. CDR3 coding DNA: TGTGCCAGCGGCGGGAGCGGCAATGAGCAGTTCTTC. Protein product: CASGGSGNEQFF. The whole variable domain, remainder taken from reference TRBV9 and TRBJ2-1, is DSGVTQTPKHLITATGQRVTLRCSPRSGDLSVYWYQQSLDQGLQFLIQYYNGEERAKGNILERFSAQQFPDLHSELNLSSLELGDSALYFCASGGSGNEQFFGPGTRLTVL.

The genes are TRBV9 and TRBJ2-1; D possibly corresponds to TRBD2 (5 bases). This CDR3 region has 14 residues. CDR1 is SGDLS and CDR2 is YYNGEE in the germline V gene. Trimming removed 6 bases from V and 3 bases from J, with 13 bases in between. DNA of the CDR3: TGTGCCAGCAACCTACTAGGATTCTACAATGAGCAGTTCTTC. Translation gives CASNLLGFYNEQFF.

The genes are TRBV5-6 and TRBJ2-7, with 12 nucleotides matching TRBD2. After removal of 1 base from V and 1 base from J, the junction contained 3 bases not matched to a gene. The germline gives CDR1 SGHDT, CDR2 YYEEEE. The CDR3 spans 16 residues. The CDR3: CASSLFGTSGSYEQYF. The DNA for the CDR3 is TGTGCCAGCAGCTTGTTTGGGACTAGCGGGTCCTACGAGCAGTACTTC. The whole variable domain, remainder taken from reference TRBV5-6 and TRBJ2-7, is DAGVTQSPTHLIKTRGQQVTLRCSPKSGHDTVSWYQQALGQGPQFIFQYYEEEERQRGNFPDRFSGHQFPNYSSELNVNALLLGDSALYLCASSLFGTSGSYEQYFGPGTRLTVT.

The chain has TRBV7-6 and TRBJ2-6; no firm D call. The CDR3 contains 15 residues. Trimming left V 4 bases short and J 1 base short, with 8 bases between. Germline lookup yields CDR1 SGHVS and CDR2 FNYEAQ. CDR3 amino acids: CASSSRTSGANVLTF. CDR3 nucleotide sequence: TGTGCCAGCAGCTCGAGGACGTCTGGGGCCAACGTCCTGACTTTC.

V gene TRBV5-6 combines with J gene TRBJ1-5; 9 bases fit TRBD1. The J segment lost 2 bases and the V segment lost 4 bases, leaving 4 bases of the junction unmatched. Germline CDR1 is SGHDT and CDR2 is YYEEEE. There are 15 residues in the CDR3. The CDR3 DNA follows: TGTGCCAGCAGCGTGGACAGGGGTGGCAATCAGCCCCAGCATTTT. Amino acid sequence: CASSVDRGGNQPQHF. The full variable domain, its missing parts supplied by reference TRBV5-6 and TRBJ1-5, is DAGVTQSPTHLIKTRGQQVTLRCSPKSGHDTVSWYQQALGQGPQFIFQYYEEEERQRGNFPDRFSGHQFPNYSSELNVNALLLGDSALYLCASSVDRGGNQPQHFGDGTRLSIL.

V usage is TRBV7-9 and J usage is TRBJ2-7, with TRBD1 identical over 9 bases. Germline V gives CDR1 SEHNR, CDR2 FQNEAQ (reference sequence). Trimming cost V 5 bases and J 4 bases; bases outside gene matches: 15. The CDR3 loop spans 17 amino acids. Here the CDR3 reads CASSLGTGRNHSYEQYF. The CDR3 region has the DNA TGTGCCAGCAGCCTAGGGACAGGGCGAAACCACTCTTACGAGCAGTACTTC.

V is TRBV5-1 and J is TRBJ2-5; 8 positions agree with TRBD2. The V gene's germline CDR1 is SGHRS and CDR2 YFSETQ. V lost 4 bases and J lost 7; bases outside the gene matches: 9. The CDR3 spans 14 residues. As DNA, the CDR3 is TGCGCCAGCAGCCCGGAACCCGGGGGGGGGACCCAGTACTTC. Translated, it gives CASSPEPGGGTQYF.

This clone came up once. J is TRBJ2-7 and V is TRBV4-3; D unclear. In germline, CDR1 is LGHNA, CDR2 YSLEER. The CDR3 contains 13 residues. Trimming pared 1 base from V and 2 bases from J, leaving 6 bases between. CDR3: CASSQAPAYEQYF. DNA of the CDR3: TGCGCCAGCAGCCAAGCTCCGGCCTACGAGCAGTACTTC.

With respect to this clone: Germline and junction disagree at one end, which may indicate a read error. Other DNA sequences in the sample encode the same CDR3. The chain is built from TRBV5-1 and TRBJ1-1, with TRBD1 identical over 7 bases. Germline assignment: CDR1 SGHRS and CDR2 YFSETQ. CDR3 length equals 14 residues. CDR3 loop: CASSFQGVDTEAFF. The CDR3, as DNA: TGCGCCAGCTCCTTTCAGGGGGTCGACACCGAAGCTTTCTTT. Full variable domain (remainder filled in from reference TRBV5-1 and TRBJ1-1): KAGVTQTPRYLIKTRGQQVTLSCSPISGHRSVSWYQQTPGQGLQFLFEYFSETQRNKGNFPGRFSGRQFSNSRSEMNVSTLELGDSALYLCASSFQGVDTEAFFGQGTRLTVV.

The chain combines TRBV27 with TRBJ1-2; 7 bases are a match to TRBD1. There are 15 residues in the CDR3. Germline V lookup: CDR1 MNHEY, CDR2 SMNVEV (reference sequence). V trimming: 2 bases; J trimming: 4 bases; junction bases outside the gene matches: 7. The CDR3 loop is CASSLNEGAFYGYTF. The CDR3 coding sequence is TGTGCCAGCAGTTTAAACGAGGGGGCATTCTATGGCTACACCTTC.

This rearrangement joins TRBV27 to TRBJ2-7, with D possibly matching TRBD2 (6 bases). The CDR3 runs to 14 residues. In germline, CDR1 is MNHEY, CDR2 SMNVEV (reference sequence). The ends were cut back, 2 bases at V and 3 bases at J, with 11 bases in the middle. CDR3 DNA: TGTGCCAGCAGTTTAGGTAGCGGAGGCTACGAGCAGTACTTC. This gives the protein CASSLGSGGYEQYF.

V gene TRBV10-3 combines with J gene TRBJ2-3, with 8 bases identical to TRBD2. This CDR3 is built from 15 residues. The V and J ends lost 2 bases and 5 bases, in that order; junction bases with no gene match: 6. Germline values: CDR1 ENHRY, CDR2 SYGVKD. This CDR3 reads CAISELSGSQDTQYF. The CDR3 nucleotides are TGTGCCATCAGTGAGCTCAGCGGGAGCCAAGATACGCAGTATTTT.

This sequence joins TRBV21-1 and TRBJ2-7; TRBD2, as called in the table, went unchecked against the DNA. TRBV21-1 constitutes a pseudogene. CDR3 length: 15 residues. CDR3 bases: TGTGCCAGCAGTTACTTCCACTCGTACTCCTACGAGCAGTACTTC. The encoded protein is CASSYFHSYSYEQYF.

CDR3 nucleotides: TGTGCCAGCAGCTTATGGGGGACGAGGGGGCTTTACAATGAGCAGTTCTTC. Translation: CASSLWGTRGLYNEQFF. This sequence joins TRBV11-2 and TRBJ2-1, with 7 nucleotides matching TRBD1. CDR1 SGHAT and CDR2 FQNNGV come from the germline V gene. V gave up 2 bases and J gave up 4 bases; unmatched junction bases: 11. The CDR3 contains 17 residues.

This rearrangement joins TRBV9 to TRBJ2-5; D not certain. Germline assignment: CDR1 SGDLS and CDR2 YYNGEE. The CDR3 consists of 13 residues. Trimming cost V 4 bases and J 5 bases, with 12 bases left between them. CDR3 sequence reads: CASSPPLGETQYF. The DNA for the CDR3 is TGTGCCAGCAGCCCTCCGCTGGGGGAGACCCAGTACTTC.

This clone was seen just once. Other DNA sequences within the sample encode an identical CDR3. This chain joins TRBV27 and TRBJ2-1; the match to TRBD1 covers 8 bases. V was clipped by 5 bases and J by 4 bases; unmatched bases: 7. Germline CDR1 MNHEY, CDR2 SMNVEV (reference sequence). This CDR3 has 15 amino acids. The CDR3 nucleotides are TGTGCCAGCAGTCCTCGGACAGGGTCTTACAATGAGCAGTTCTTC. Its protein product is CASSPRTGSYNEQFF.

The CDR3 DNA reads as TGTGCAAGTCGCTTAGGAGGACAGGGGGTTGGGGAGACCCAGTACTTC. It codes for CASRLGGQGVGETQYF. The chain recombines TRBV12-2 with TRBJ2-5; the table's D call, TRBD1, was not checked against the DNA. TRBV12-2 represents a pseudogene. This CDR3 region has 16 residues.

This chain's CDR3 is CASSLDGGGRASGNTIYF. The CDR3 nucleotides read TGTGCCAGCAGCTTAGATGGGGGTGGCAGGGCGTCTGGAAACACCATATATTTT. The genes are TRBV7-6 and TRBJ1-3; perhaps TRBD1 as D (5 bases). Deletions cut 1 base from V and 1 base from J, with 17 bases between. CDR1 is SGHVS, CDR2 FNYEAQ, per germline. CDR3 length: 18 amino acids.

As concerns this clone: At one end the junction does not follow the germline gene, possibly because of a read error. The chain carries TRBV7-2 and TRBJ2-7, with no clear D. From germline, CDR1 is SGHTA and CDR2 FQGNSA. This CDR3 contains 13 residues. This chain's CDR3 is CASSVASTYEQYF. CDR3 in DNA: TGTGCCAGCAGCGTAGCCTCCACCTACGAGCAGTACTTC.

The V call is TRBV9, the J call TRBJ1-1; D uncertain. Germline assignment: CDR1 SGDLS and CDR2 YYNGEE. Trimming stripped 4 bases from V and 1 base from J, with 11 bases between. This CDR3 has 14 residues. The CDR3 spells CASSPQIGNTEAFF. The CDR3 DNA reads TGTGCCAGCAGCCCTCAGATCGGGAACACTGAAGCTTTCTTT.

The CDR3 coding sequence is TGTGCCAGCAGCCGACAGGGACACTCCTACGAGCAGTACTTC. Residues: CASSRQGHSYEQYF. The gene calls are TRBV11-2 and TRBJ2-7; 7 bases map to TRBD1. CDR3 length equals 14 residues. Germline assignment: CDR1 SGHAT and CDR2 FQNNGV. The junction had 4 bases not matched to a gene; V was cut back by 5 bases and J by 0 bases.

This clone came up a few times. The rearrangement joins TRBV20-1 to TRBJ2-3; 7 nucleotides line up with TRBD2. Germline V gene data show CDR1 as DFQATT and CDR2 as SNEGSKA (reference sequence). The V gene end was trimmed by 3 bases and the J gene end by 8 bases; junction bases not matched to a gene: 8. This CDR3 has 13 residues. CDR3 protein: CSASWAGETTQYF. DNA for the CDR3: TGCAGTGCTAGTTGGGCGGGAGAAACTACGCAGTATTTT.

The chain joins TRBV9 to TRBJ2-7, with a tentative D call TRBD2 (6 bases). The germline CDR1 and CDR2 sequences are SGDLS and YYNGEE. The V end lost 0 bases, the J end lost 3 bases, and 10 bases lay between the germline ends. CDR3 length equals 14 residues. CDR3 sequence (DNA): TGTGCCAGCAGCGTAGATGATAGCGGCTACGAGCAGTACTTC. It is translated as CASSVDDSGYEQYF.